What follows describes a single T cell receptor beta chain. No antigen is known for it. The source of the sample is a study of monozygotic twins with cystic fibrosis. General study points: Clonality was generally low (median around 0.0098), higher in the most severe patients.

Sequencing was performed with immunoSEQ multiplex PCR; in TCRdb, only in-frame clones are kept and a portion is missing. The data contain about 30,000 clones, 85% of them singletons. V shed 4 bases and J shed 1 base, with 16 bases lying between them. Per the germline V gene, CDR1 is SGHTA and CDR2 is FQGNSA. CDR3 length equals 16 residues. The clonotype comes from a girl aged 2 to 9 with cystic fibrosis. V is TRBV7-2 and J is TRBJ2-5; D is undetermined. The sequenced material came from blood. CDR3 protein: CASSSEPRHLQETQYF. In DNA, the CDR3 is TGTGCCAGCAGCTCCGAACCAAGACACCTCCAAGAGACCCAGTACTTC.